The 10 T cell receptor beta chains presented below share a single source sample, sequenced in a study of identical twins. TCRdb processed the 5' RACE reads anew with MiXCR; each CDR3 protein has one entry. The sample lists just under 550,000 distinct CDR3 sequences, around 15% occurring once. These sequences were also reported in another study, on yellow fever vaccine responses in identical twins.

Sequenced sample: CD4+ T cells sorted from blood. The origin of the receptors is a woman between 18 and 29 years old in good health.

This clonotype has just a few counts. The chain is built from TRBV6-1 and TRBJ2-7; 15 bases are shared with TRBD2. CDR3 length equals 17 residues. The V segment lost 7 bases and the J segment 1 base; nucleotides outside the gene matches: 8. Germline V gene data show CDR1 as MNHNS and CDR2 as SASEGT. The CDR3: CASNSGTSGRLSYEQYF. In nucleotides, the CDR3 is TGTGCCAGCAACTCCGGGACTAGCGGGAGGTTGTCCTACGAGCAGTACTTC.

The rearrangement joins TRBV24-1 to TRBJ2-1; 9 positions agree with TRBD1. The CDR3 covers 16 residues. Germline loops: CDR1 KGHDR, CDR2 SFDVKD. The ends lost 2 bases at V and 5 bases at J; junction bases unmatched: 6. The CDR3 region is CATSDSGTGRDNEQFF. DNA of the CDR3: TGTGCCACCAGTGATTCCGGGACAGGGCGCGACAATGAGCAGTTCTTC.

J is TRBJ2-7 and V is TRBV28; TRBD2 matches 7 bases. This CDR3 is 13 amino acids long. V shed 6 bases, J shed 6 bases, and the junction held 8 bases outside the gene matches. Germline CDR1 and CDR2: MDHEN and SYDVKM. The CDR3, as DNA: TGTGCCAGCAGCTGGGGGGGAGCGTCCGAGCAGTACTTC. It translates to CASSWGGASEQYF.

This clonotype was seen more than once but under ten times. The CDR3 sequence: CATSAWINQPQHF. For the CDR3, the DNA is TGTGCCACCTCGGCGTGGATTAATCAGCCCCAGCATTTT. The chain carries TRBV27 and TRBJ1-5, with D uncertain. With 10 bases removed from V and 4 bases from J, the gap between germline ends came to 14 bases. Germline V lookup: CDR1 MNHEY, CDR2 SMNVEV (reference sequence). The CDR3 runs to 13 residues.

The gene calls are TRBV10-3 and TRBJ2-3; D not certain. Trimming removed 7 bases at V and 4 bases at J, with 12 bases between. Germline CDR1 ENHRY, CDR2 SYGVKD. This CDR3 comprises 13 residues. In DNA form, the CDR3 reads TGTGCCATCATGCAGGCTTATGCAGATACGCAGTATTTT. This sequence encodes CAIMQAYADTQYF.

This clonotype has only a few counts. The chain combines TRBV6-1 with TRBJ2-2; 7 bases are shared with TRBD2. Germline trimming cut 2 bases from V and 0 bases from J; bases unmatched to any gene: 3. Germline values: CDR1 MNHNS, CDR2 SASEGT. This CDR3 is 16 amino acids long. The CDR3 is CASSERAGANTGELFF. CDR3 nucleotides: TGTGCCAGCAGTGAAAGGGCGGGGGCGAACACCGGGGAGCTGTTTTTT.

This clonotype was observed a single time. The genes are TRBV5-1 and TRBJ2-1; 7 bases line up with TRBD2. The CDR3 is 13 amino acids. The junction had 6 bases not matched to a gene; V was cut back by 3 bases and J by 9 bases. CDR1 is SGHRS and CDR2 is YFSETQ in the germline V gene. For the CDR3, the DNA is TGCGCCAGCAGCTCACTAGGGGAGGGTGAGCAGTTCTTC. This gives the protein CASSSLGEGEQFF.

This clonotype was seen ten or more times. The chain recombines TRBV25-1 with TRBJ2-5; D gene ambiguous. With 1 base removed from V and 4 bases from J, the gap between germline ends came to 10 bases. The germline V gene has CDR1 MGHDK and CDR2 SYGVNS. This CDR3 comprises 14 residues. The CDR3 is CASSEFYKVETQYF. For the CDR3, the DNA is TGTGCCAGCAGTGAATTTTACAAAGTAGAGACCCAGTACTTC. The variable domain in full, completed from reference TRBV25-1 and TRBJ2-5, reads EADIYQTPRYLVIGTGKKITLECSQTMGHDKMYWYQQDPGMELHLIHYSYGVNSTEKGDLSSESTVSRIRTEHFPLTLESARPSHTSQYLCASSEFYKVETQYFGPGTRLLVL.

V gene TRBV20-1 combines with J gene TRBJ1-2, with D possibly TRBD1 on 6 matching bases. V lost 6 bases to trimming and J lost 2 bases, with 16 bases between them. The germline V gene encodes CDR1 DFQATT and CDR2 SNEGSKA (reference sequence). The length of the CDR3 is 14 residues. This chain's CDR3 is CSAVQGIGNYGYTF. The CDR3 nucleotides read TGCAGTGCGGTACAGGGAATAGGGAACTATGGCTACACCTTC.

This clonotype was counted at least ten times. The chain joins TRBV12-3 or TRBV12-4 to TRBJ2-2, with D perhaps TRBD1 (6 bases). V lost 7 bases, J lost 3 bases, and 24 bases lay in between. The CDR3 has 18 residues. In DNA, the CDR3 is TGTGCCAGCATTAAAGGGAGCAGGGGCCTTCCCTACACCGGGGAGCTGTTTTTT. Its translation is CASIKGSRGLPYTGELFF.